The 16 T cell receptor beta chains below come from one sample, sequenced in a study of cytomegalovirus exposure and HLA in healthy donors. PCR amplification relied on 60 Vbeta primers (plus 13 Jbeta primers). Clones were read by immunoSEQ multiplex PCR, and TCRdb kept only the in-frame ones, dropping some. The table lists some 120,000 clones, around 78% of them singletons. Material: PBMCs. The receptors originated from a man between 60 and 75 years old in good health and CMV-seropositive.

V gene TRBV5-4 combines with J gene TRBJ2-7, with D possibly being TRBD2 (6 bases). Trimming cost V 3 bases and J 5 bases, with 12 bases left between them. Germline lookup yields CDR1 SGHNT and CDR2 YYREEE (reference sequence). This CDR3 spans 13 amino acids. The DNA for the CDR3 is TGTGCCAGCAGCTCCCCGGGACTTAACGAGCAGTACTTC. Translating gives CASSSPGLNEQYF. Looking up the rest from reference TRBV5-4 and TRBJ2-7 gives the full variable domain: ETGVTQSPTHLIKTRGQQVTLRCSSQSGHNTVSWYQQALGQGPQFIFQYYREEENGRGNFPPRFSGLQFPNYSSELNVNALELDDSALYLCASSSPGLNEQYFGPGTRLTVT.

The rearrangement links TRBV4-1 to TRBJ2-7, with no clear D. From germline, CDR1 is MGHRA and CDR2 YSYEKL. Trimming left V 1 base short and J 5 bases short, with 12 bases between. The CDR3 extends over 14 amino acids. The CDR3 spells CASSQGAYRDEQYF. CDR3 in DNA: TGCGCCAGCAGCCAAGGCGCGTATCGGGACGAGCAGTACTTC.

The chain has TRBV6-5 and TRBJ2-1; D is possibly TRBD2 (6 bases). Germline V gives CDR1 MNHEY, CDR2 SVGAGI. CDR3 size: 15 residues. Between the trimmed V and J ends, which lost 4 bases and 0 bases, there was a span of 10 bases. The CDR3 is CASSSGGSSYNEQFF. The CDR3, as DNA: TGTGCCAGCAGTTCCGGAGGGAGCTCCTACAATGAGCAGTTCTTC.

V and J are TRBV14 and TRBJ2-6; 10 bases align to TRBD1. The J segment lost 0 bases and the V segment lost 1 base, leaving 0 bases of the junction unmatched. The germline gives CDR1 SGHDN, CDR2 FVKESK. The CDR3 consists of 17 residues. The CDR3 reads CASSQGTGGSGANVLTF. The DNA of the CDR3 is TGTGCCAGCAGCCAAGGGACAGGGGGCTCTGGGGCCAACGTCCTGACTTTC.

This chain links TRBV7-3 with TRBJ2-4, with D uncertain. Germline assignment: CDR1 SGHTA and CDR2 FQGTGA. The CDR3 is 16 amino acids. Trimming pared 2 bases from V and 8 bases from J, leaving 19 bases between. CDR3 protein: CASSLEGAGGVDIQYF. The DNA for the CDR3 is TGTGCCAGCAGCTTAGAAGGCGCCGGCGGCGTAGACATTCAGTACTTC.

This clone was detected only a few times. The chain employs TRBV7-8 and TRBJ1-6; 9 bases line up with TRBD1. V gave up 6 bases and J gave up 11 bases; unmatched junction bases: 11. CDR3 length: 15 amino acids. CDR1 and CDR2 (germline): SGHVS, FQNEAQ. CDR3 DNA: TGTGCCAGCAGTACCGAGGGACAGGGCCCTACACCCCTCCACTTT. It specifies CASSTEGQGPTPLHF.

The rearrangement joins TRBV9 to TRBJ2-7; TRBD1 might be the D (6 bases). CDR1 is SGDLS and CDR2 is YYNGEE in the germline V gene. This CDR3 contains 14 residues. Trimming removed 2 bases at V and 5 bases at J, with 14 bases between. CDR3 sequence: CASSVTGTFNEQYF. As DNA, the CDR3 is TGTGCCAGCAGCGTCACCGGGACATTCAACGAGCAGTACTTC. The complete variable domain, with remaining parts taken from reference TRBV9 and TRBJ2-7, reads DSGVTQTPKHLITATGQRVTLRCSPRSGDLSVYWYQQSLDQGLQFLIQYYNGEERAKGNILERFSAQQFPDLHSELNLSSLELGDSALYFCASSVTGTFNEQYFGPGTRLTVT.

The chain uses TRBV9 and TRBJ1-1, with a weak D call TRBD1 (5 bases). The length of the CDR3 is 15 residues. The germline V gene has CDR1 SGDLS and CDR2 YYNGEE. V was cut by 0 bases and J by 5 bases, with 14 bases left in between. CDR3 in DNA: TGTGCCAGCAGCGTAGAGAGCTTCGGGGGAACTGAAGCTTTCTTT. This gives the protein CASSVESFGGTEAFF. The full variable domain, rest sourced from reference TRBV9 and TRBJ1-1, is DSGVTQTPKHLITATGQRVTLRCSPRSGDLSVYWYQQSLDQGLQFLIQYYNGEERAKGNILERFSAQQFPDLHSELNLSSLELGDSALYFCASSVESFGGTEAFFGQGTRLTVV.

The chain couples TRBV19 to TRBJ1-5; 8 bases line up with TRBD1. The germline gives CDR1 LNHDA, CDR2 SQIVND (reference sequence). The V gene end was trimmed by 3 bases and the J gene end by 4 bases; junction bases not matched to a gene: 8. This CDR3 spans 16 amino acids. CDR3 DNA sequence: TGTGCCAGTAGTATGTTCCAGGGGGCTATAAATCAGCCCCAGCATTTT. This translates into CASSMFQGAINQPQHF.

This clone was seen a few times. The chain joins TRBV5-4 to TRBJ1-1; no clear D gene. This CDR3 is 18 amino acids long. Germline CDR1 and CDR2: SGHNT and YYREEE (reference sequence). V dropped 7 bases and J dropped 0 bases, with 25 bases sitting between them. The CDR3 sequence is CASGTGGQVGRVNTEAFF. DNA for the CDR3: TGTGCCAGCGGCACGGGAGGCCAGGTTGGTCGAGTGAACACTGAAGCTTTCTTT.

The V and J genes are TRBV28 and TRBJ1-3; weak D call: TRBD1 (6 bases). From germline, CDR1 is MDHEN and CDR2 SYDVKM. With 7 bases removed from V and 5 bases from J, the gap between germline ends came to 12 bases. This CDR3 contains 13 residues. The CDR3 sequence: CASKTGLRNTIYF. The CDR3 nucleotides are TGTGCCAGCAAAACAGGGTTAAGAAACACCATATATTTT.

The CDR3 DNA reads as TGTGCCAGCAGCTTTTTAACAGGGGAAATCGGATACGAGCAGTACTTC. Encoded protein: CASSFLTGEIGYEQYF. The V and J genes are TRBV11-2 and TRBJ2-7; 7 bases line up with TRBD1. Germline CDR1 reads SGHAT; CDR2 reads FQNNGV. This CDR3 has 16 residues. The ends lost 3 bases at V and 4 bases at J; junction bases unmatched: 12.

This chain connects TRBV7-9 to TRBJ1-1, with 7 bases lining up with TRBD1. The CDR3 contains 12 residues. From germline, CDR1 is SEHNR and CDR2 FQNEAQ (reference sequence). V trimming: 3 bases; J trimming: 8 bases; junction bases outside the gene matches: 3. CDR3 sequence (DNA): TGTGCCAGCAGCTTCCAGGGGGAAGAAGCTTTCTTT. Its protein product is CASSFQGEEAFF.

The chain uses TRBV19 and TRBJ2-5, with 7 bases that match TRBD1. With 4 bases clipped from V and 5 bases from J, the junction kept 4 bases outside the gene matches. Germline V gives CDR1 LNHDA, CDR2 SQIVND (reference sequence). CDR3 length equals 13 residues. The CDR3 reads CASSNRGTETQYF. The DNA of the CDR3 is TGTGCCAGTAGTAACAGGGGAACGGAGACCCAGTACTTC.

This clone came up many times. J is TRBJ2-7 and V is TRBV5-1, with 8 bases matching TRBD2. Germline trimming cut 4 bases from V and 7 bases from J; bases unmatched to any gene: 10. This CDR3 comprises 14 residues. Germline V lookup: CDR1 SGHRS, CDR2 YFSETQ. CDR3 region: CASSRFGGAGEQYF. DNA of the CDR3: TGCGCCAGCAGCCGGTTCGGGGGGGCAGGAGAGCAGTACTTC.

The chain combines TRBV5-1 with TRBJ2-3; D is ambiguous. Germline CDR1 SGHRS, CDR2 YFSETQ. V was pared by 0 bases and J by 1 base, with 6 bases between. The CDR3 runs 14 residues. This CDR3 reads CASSLEPGTDTQYF. The CDR3 DNA reads TGCGCCAGCAGCTTGGAGCCGGGCACAGATACGCAGTATTTT.